The 29 T cell receptor beta chains below come from one sample, sequenced in a study of blood T cell repertoires in COVID-19. Data came from immunoSEQ multiplex PCR; TCRdb stores just in-frame clones and leaves some out. The sample contains approximately 300,000 clones, about 84% of which appear only once. Sequencing used peripheral blood. The receptors stem from a woman aged 45-65 years with acute or convalescent COVID-19.

V gene TRBV30 combines with J gene TRBJ2-3, with D perhaps TRBD2 (5 bases). CDR3 size: 14 residues. V lost 0 bases and J 2 bases, leaving 9 bases between the germline ends. CDR1 and CDR2 (germline): GTSNPN, SVGIG (reference sequence). The CDR3 loop is CAWSVLVTTDTQYF. CDR3 nucleotide sequence: TGTGCCTGGAGTGTACTAGTCACCACAGATACGCAGTATTTT.

The J gene is TRBJ2-7, the V gene TRBV11-3; 15 bases map to TRBD2. The CDR3 is made up of 19 amino acids. From germline, CDR1 is SGHNT and CDR2 YENEEA. V shed 5 bases and J 5 bases; nucleotides not matched to a gene: 16. CDR3 nucleotides: TGTGCCAGCAGCACAAGTCCCGGGACTAGCGGGAGGTTCACCCACGAGCAGTACTTC. It translates to CASSTSPGTSGRFTHEQYF.

V and J are TRBV5-1 and TRBJ1-1, with D perhaps TRBD1 (6 bases). V was clipped by 4 bases and J by 1 base, with 11 bases between them. Germline V gene lookup returns CDR1 SGHRS and CDR2 YFSETQ. The CDR3 is made up of 14 amino acids. The CDR3 DNA is TGCGCCAGCAGCGGACAAGGGGGGAACACTGAAGCTTTCTTT. The encoded protein is CASSGQGGNTEAFF.

The J gene is TRBJ1-4, the V gene TRBV18; 9 bases line up with TRBD1. CDR3 size: 14 residues. The J segment lost 10 bases and the V segment lost 3 bases, leaving 6 bases of the junction unmatched. The V gene's germline CDR1 is KGHSH and CDR2 LQKENI. CDR3 DNA: TGTGCCAGCTCACCCGGGACAGGGTATGCAAAACTGTTTTTT. This sequence encodes CASSPGTGYAKLFF.

This chain links TRBV7-9 with TRBJ2-5, with TRBD1 matching over 7 bases. The V gene end was trimmed by 3 bases and the J gene end by 5 bases; junction bases not matched to a gene: 9. The germline gives CDR1 SEHNR, CDR2 FQNEAQ (reference sequence). This CDR3 is built from 15 residues. The DNA for the CDR3 is TGTGCCAGCAGCTTCATGGGAGACAGGGCGGAGACCCAGTACTTC. Amino acid sequence: CASSFMGDRAETQYF.

This chain uses TRBV9 with TRBJ2-1, with 7 nucleotides matching TRBD2. The CDR3 is 15 residues long. The germline gives CDR1 SGDLS, CDR2 YYNGEE. J lost 6 bases, V lost 3 bases, and 9 bases had no gene match. CDR3 nucleotide sequence: TGTGCCAGCAGCGAGAGGGCTAGCGGCCTCAATGAGCAGTTCTTC. Its protein is CASSERASGLNEQFF.

The chain recombines TRBV5-4 with TRBJ1-4, with TRBD1 matching over 7 bases. CDR3 size: 14 residues. Germline CDR1 and CDR2: SGHNT and YYREEE (reference sequence). With V trimmed by 4 bases and J by 6 bases, 6 bases remained unmatched. CDR3 in amino acids: CASSLRQGDEKLFF. DNA for the CDR3: TGTGCCAGCAGCCTTCGACAGGGTGATGAAAAACTGTTTTTT.

The V and J genes are TRBV4-1 and TRBJ1-4, with D possibly being TRBD1 (5 bases). The CDR3 totals 15 residues. Trimming removed 1 base at V and 17 bases at J, with 23 bases between. Germline V gene lookup returns CDR1 MGHRA and CDR2 YSYEKL. The CDR3 DNA sequence: TGCGCCAGCAGCCAAGGCGGGCCGGGCGGGGGAGACTGTTTTTTT. This gives the protein CASSQGGPGGGDCFF.

V is TRBV6-4 and J is TRBJ2-1; 11 bases map to TRBD1. The CDR3 is made up of 14 amino acids. In germline, CDR1 is MRHNA, CDR2 SNTAGT. V lost 5 bases and J lost 7; bases outside the gene matches: 4. Written as DNA, the CDR3 is TGTGCCAGCAGTCTGGACAGGGGGCCAAATGAGCAGTTCTTC. Protein product: CASSLDRGPNEQFF.

The rearrangement links TRBV2 to TRBJ1-5, with a tentative D call TRBD1 (6 bases). The CDR3 runs 15 residues. The germline gives CDR1 SNHLY, CDR2 FYNNEI. Trimming pared 4 bases from V and 4 bases from J, leaving 14 bases between. As DNA, the CDR3 is TGTGCCAGCAGTGGGGCCCGGGACAAAAATCAGCCCCAGCATTTT. Protein: CASSGARDKNQPQHF.

The gene calls are TRBV5-1 and TRBJ1-6; the match to TRBD1 covers 9 bases. CDR3 length: 14 residues. V trimming: 6 bases; J trimming: 10 bases; junction bases outside the gene matches: 8. Germline CDR1 SGHRS, CDR2 YFSETQ. This CDR3 reads CASKRQGGESPLHF. CDR3 DNA sequence: TGCGCCAGCAAAAGACAGGGGGGAGAGTCACCCCTCCACTTT. The full variable domain, rest sourced from reference TRBV5-1 and TRBJ1-6, is KAGVTQTPRYLIKTRGQQVTLSCSPISGHRSVSWYQQTPGQGLQFLFEYFSETQRNKGNFPGRFSGRQFSNSRSEMNVSTLELGDSALYLCASKRQGGESPLHFGNGTRLTVT.

J is TRBJ1-6 and V is TRBV4-3; possible D gene TRBD1, 6 bases. V gave up 0 bases and J gave up 9 bases, with 12 bases separating them. Germline CDR1 is LGHNA and CDR2 is YSLEER. The CDR3 covers 15 residues. The CDR3 loop is CASSQDRGVGSPLHF. CDR3 sequence (DNA): TGCGCCAGCAGCCAAGACAGGGGAGTTGGTTCACCCCTCCACTTT.

The rearrangement links TRBV7-2 to TRBJ1-1, with D possibly TRBD1 on 5 matching bases. The CDR3 totals 14 residues. Trimming stripped 1 base from V and 4 bases from J, with 10 bases between. Germline CDR1 reads SGHTA; CDR2 reads FQGNSA. The CDR3 DNA reads TGTGCCAGCAGCTTAGTCCGGGGGGTCACTGAAGCTTTCTTT. Amino acid sequence: CASSLVRGVTEAFF.

The rearrangement links TRBV28 to TRBJ2-7; D remains ambiguous. The germline V and J ends were trimmed by 3 bases and 0 bases, with 15 bases remaining between them. Germline V gives CDR1 MDHEN, CDR2 SYDVKM. This CDR3 region has 16 residues. The CDR3 DNA reads TGTGCCAGCAGTTTCCCCCTCCGGCACAGCTCCTACGAGCAGTACTTC. Translated, it gives CASSFPLRHSSYEQYF.

The genes are TRBV19 and TRBJ2-1, with TRBD2 matching over 8 bases. Germline V gene sequence: CDR1 LNHDA, CDR2 SQIVND (reference sequence). There are 15 residues in the CDR3. The V segment lost 3 bases and the J segment 2 bases; nucleotides outside the gene matches: 3. The CDR3, as DNA: TGTGCCAGTAGTATCTTAGCGGGGACCTACAATGAGCAGTTCTTC. Amino acids: CASSILAGTYNEQFF.

The chain carries TRBV5-5 and TRBJ1-6; 8 positions agree with TRBD1. The J segment lost 6 bases and the V segment lost 2 bases, leaving 4 bases of the junction unmatched. The CDR3 totals 15 residues. From germline, CDR1 is SGHKS and CDR2 YYEKEE (reference sequence). DNA of the CDR3: TGTGCCAGCAGCTTAGGTCAGGGGGCTAATTCACCCCTCCACTTT. Amino acid sequence: CASSLGQGANSPLHF.

The rearrangement joins TRBV7-2 to TRBJ1-2; 7 nucleotides match TRBD1. V lost 5 bases, J lost 4 bases, and 13 bases stayed unmatched. In germline, CDR1 is SGHTA, CDR2 FQGNSA. There are 16 residues in the CDR3. The CDR3 DNA reads as TGTGCCAGCAGCCCACCATCACAGGGGCTCGGCTATGGCTACACCTTC. This encodes CASSPPSQGLGYGYTF.

The rearrangement uses TRBV7-4 and TRBJ2-7; 10 nucleotides match TRBD1. With 7 bases clipped from V and 2 bases from J, the junction kept 14 bases outside the gene matches. The CDR3 length is 17 residues. The germline V gene has CDR1 SGHVT and CDR2 SQSDAQ. CDR3 sequence (DNA): TGTGCCAGCAACCGACAGGGGGCCACCTGCACTACCTACGAGCAGTACTTC. Translating gives CASNRQGATCTTYEQYF.

J is TRBJ2-3 and V is TRBV13; 7 nucleotides align to TRBD2. V shed 5 bases, J shed 8 bases, and the junction held 10 bases outside the gene matches. Germline V gene lookup returns CDR1 PRHDT and CDR2 FYEKMQ (reference sequence). The CDR3 runs 14 residues. In nucleotides, the CDR3 is TGTGCCAGCAGCCCCCCGTCGGGAGGAGGTACGCAGTATTTT. Translating gives CASSPPSGGGTQYF.

The chain carries TRBV7-9 and TRBJ1-6; D is unclear. There are 15 residues in the CDR3. Looked up from germline, CDR1 is SEHNR and CDR2 is FQNEAQ (reference sequence). The V gene lost 1 base and the J gene lost 5 bases, with 9 bases spanning the gap. The DNA for the CDR3 is TGTGCCAGCAGCTTAGTTCCCCCGGATAATTCACCCCTCCACTTT. Protein: CASSLVPPDNSPLHF.

The chain recombines TRBV2 with TRBJ2-7, with 8 nucleotides matching TRBD1. Germline CDR1 SNHLY, CDR2 FYNNEI. The V segment lost 8 bases and the J segment 3 bases; nucleotides outside the gene matches: 9. The CDR3 runs 14 residues. For the CDR3, the DNA is TGTGCCAGCCGGACAGGGACCATCTTCTACGAGCAGTACTTC. Its translation: CASRTGTIFYEQYF.

This chain links TRBV7-2 with TRBJ2-7; 9 bases fit TRBD2. Germline assignment: CDR1 SGHTA and CDR2 FQGNSA. With 3 bases clipped from V and 3 bases from J, the junction kept 6 bases outside the gene matches. There are 15 residues in the CDR3. CDR3 nucleotides: TGTGCCAGCAGCTTCGGAGCGGGAGGCATCTACGAGCAGTACTTC. Translating it yields CASSFGAGGIYEQYF.

J is TRBJ1-2 and V is TRBV4-2, with D perhaps TRBD1 (6 bases). The germline V gene encodes CDR1 LGHNA and CDR2 YNFKEQ. This CDR3 region has 18 residues. V was trimmed by 0 bases and J by 3 bases, leaving 20 bases between them. The CDR3 loop is CASSQEEVSGGSHYGYTF. The CDR3 region has the DNA TGTGCCAGCAGCCAAGAGGAAGTAAGTGGGGGCAGTCACTATGGCTACACCTTC.

The V gene is TRBV7-3, the J gene TRBJ2-3, with TRBD2 matching over 14 bases. Germline V gene data show CDR1 as SGHTA and CDR2 as FQGTGA. Trimming took 4 bases from V and 14 from J; bases not matched to a gene: 5. This CDR3 has 13 amino acids. The CDR3 DNA sequence: TGTGCCAGCAGCTCGGGACTAGCGGGAGATCGGTATTTT. Translating it yields CASSSGLAGDRYF.

The J gene is TRBJ1-1, the V gene TRBV6-6; D might be TRBD1 (6 bases). Germline V lookup: CDR1 MNHNY, CDR2 SVGAGI (reference sequence). Trimming took off 6 bases at V and 0 bases at J, with 8 bases between the two ends. There are 13 residues in the CDR3. CDR3 residues: CASRQGLNTEAFF. The CDR3, as DNA: TGTGCCAGCAGACAGGGCCTGAACACTGAAGCTTTCTTT.

The genes are TRBV28 and TRBJ1-5; 7 bases agree with TRBD1. The CDR3 runs to 15 residues. Germline CDR1 is MDHEN and CDR2 is SYDVKM. Trimming at V came to 5 bases and at J to 4 bases, leaving 8 bases not matched to a gene. The CDR3 reads CASSTAYRGNQPQHF. The CDR3 DNA is TGTGCCAGCAGTACGGCGTACAGGGGAAATCAGCCCCAGCATTTT.

The chain joins TRBV7-9 to TRBJ2-7, with 9 positions matching TRBD1. The J segment lost 6 bases and the V segment lost 6 bases, leaving 9 bases of the junction unmatched. Germline V gene data show CDR1 as SEHNR and CDR2 as FQNEAQ (reference sequence). The length of the CDR3 is 14 residues. The DNA for the CDR3 is TGTGCCAGCAGTCCGGACAGGGGAGGTAGCGAGCAGTACTTC. The encoded protein is CASSPDRGGSEQYF.

The V gene is TRBV27, the J gene TRBJ2-3, with 7 bases identical to TRBD2. The CDR3 consists of 14 residues. Germline trimming cut 7 bases from V and 2 bases from J; bases unmatched to any gene: 6. CDR1 and CDR2 (germline): MNHEY, SMNVEV (reference sequence). The CDR3 DNA reads as TGTGCCAGCACCTGGGGGGGTGTCACAGATACGCAGTATTTT. Encoded protein: CASTWGGVTDTQYF.

This chain connects TRBV6-9 to TRBJ2-7; tentative D call: TRBD1 (5 bases). CDR1 and CDR2 (germline): MNHGY, SVAAGI. This CDR3 has 14 residues. The V and J ends lost 2 bases and 5 bases respectively, with 13 bases between them. The CDR3 region has the DNA TGTGCCAGCAGTTATAGCAGGGTTTTGGACGAGCAGTACTTC. Translated: CASSYSRVLDEQYF.